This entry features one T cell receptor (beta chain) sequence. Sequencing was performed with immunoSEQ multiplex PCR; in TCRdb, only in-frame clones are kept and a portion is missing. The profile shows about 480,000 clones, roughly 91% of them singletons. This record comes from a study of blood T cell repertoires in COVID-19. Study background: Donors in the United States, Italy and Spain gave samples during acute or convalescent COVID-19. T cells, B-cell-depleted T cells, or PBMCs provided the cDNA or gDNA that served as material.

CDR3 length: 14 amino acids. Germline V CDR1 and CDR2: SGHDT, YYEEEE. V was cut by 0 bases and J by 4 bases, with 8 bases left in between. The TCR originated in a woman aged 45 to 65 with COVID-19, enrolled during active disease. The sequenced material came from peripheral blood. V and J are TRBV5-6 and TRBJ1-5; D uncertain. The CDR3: CASSLGLNNQPQHF. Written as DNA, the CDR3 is TGTGCCAGCAGCTTGGGCCTAAATAATCAGCCCCAGCATTTT.